This TCR beta chain was profiled in a study of T cell responses to AZD1222 COVID-19 vaccine. Study outcomes and limitations: Spike was spanned by vaccine-associated CD4 TCRs, which were dominant at 160-218 and 743-854.

The table came from immunoSEQ multiplex PCR; TCRdb's copy has only in-frame clones and leaves some out. Of roughly 110,000 clones detected, about nine tenths appear once; the ten largest clones hold approximately 9.3%. The V and J ends lost 0 bases and 7 bases respectively, with 16 bases between them. Germline assignment: CDR1 KGHSH and CDR2 LQKENI. This CDR3 region has 15 residues. This clone has a single count. The target antigen is unknown. The V gene is TRBV18, the J gene TRBJ2-7, with a tentative D call TRBD2 (5 bases). This TCR came from an adult who received the AZD1222 COVID-19 vaccine. The sequencing here drew on peripheral blood, taken 28 days after the second AZD1222 dose. CDR3 amino acids: CASSPPSGFSGEQYF. The CDR3 DNA reads as TGTGCCAGCTCACCACCGTCGGGATTTTCTGGAGAGCAGTACTTC. Using reference TRBV18 and TRBJ2-7 for the parts outside the CDR3, the full variable domain is NAGVMQNPRHLVRRRGQEARLRCSPMKGHSHVYWYRQLPEEGLKFMVYLQKENIIDESGMPKERFSAEFPKEGPSILRIQQVVRGDSAAYFCASSPPSGFSGEQYFGPGTRLTVT.